These 13 T cell receptor beta chains originate from one sample sequenced in a study of blood T cell repertoires in COVID-19. Sequenced by immunoSEQ multiplex PCR; TCRdb stores in-frame clones only, minus some. The table records around 380,000 clones, over 75% of them present only once. The specimen was PBMCs or T cells enriched from blood (not recorded which). These receptors originate from a man aged 25-40 years who had recovered from COVID-19.

V gene TRBV5-1 combines with J gene TRBJ2-7, with D possibly TRBD2 on 6 matching bases. The CDR3 spans 14 residues. CDR1 and CDR2 (germline): SGHRS, YFSETQ. The ends were cut back, 4 bases at V and 0 bases at J, with 11 bases in the middle. CDR3 DNA: TGCGCCAGCAGCCCATGGGGGGACTCCTACGAGCAGTACTTC. The encoded protein is CASSPWGDSYEQYF.

V and J are TRBV4-1 and TRBJ2-7; 7 bases agree with TRBD1. Per the germline V gene, CDR1 is MGHRA and CDR2 is YSYEKL. The J segment lost 0 bases and the V segment lost 0 bases, leaving 5 bases of the junction unmatched. This CDR3 is 16 amino acids long. DNA for the CDR3: TGCGCCAGCAGCCAAGATCCACAGGGGAACTCCTACGAGCAGTACTTC. It encodes CASSQDPQGNSYEQYF.

The gene calls are TRBV11-1 and TRBJ2-7, with 10 bases identical to TRBD2. Germline CDR1 reads SGHAT; CDR2 reads FQDESV (reference sequence). V lost 4 bases, J lost 2 bases, and 2 bases stayed unmatched. The CDR3 loop spans 14 amino acids. The CDR3 DNA sequence: TGTGCCAGCAGCTCTAGCGGGGGTACCTACGAGCAGTACTTC. Amino acids: CASSSSGGTYEQYF.

V and J are TRBV3-1 (or the pseudogene TRBV3-2) and TRBJ2-7; 7 bases are shared with TRBD1. The germline gives CDR1 LGHDT, CDR2 YNNKEL (reference sequence). V lost 0 bases, J lost 1 base, and 6 bases stayed unmatched. The CDR3 totals 16 residues. CDR3 in DNA: TGTGCCAGCAGCCAAGATTTCGGACAGGCTTCCTACGAGCAGTACTTC. This codes for CASSQDFGQASYEQYF.

V is TRBV6-1 and J is TRBJ2-1; tentatively, D is TRBD1 (5 bases). The V gene lost 0 bases and the J gene lost 10 bases, with 10 bases spanning the gap. Germline V gene sequence: CDR1 MNHNS, CDR2 SASEGT. CDR3 length equals 13 residues. The CDR3 DNA follows: TGTGCCAGCAGTGAAGCCTCCCACAGGGAGCAGTTCTTC. Protein: CASSEASHREQFF.

This rearrangement joins TRBV3-1 (or the pseudogene TRBV3-2) to TRBJ1-2; 7 positions match TRBD1. In germline, CDR1 is LGHDT, CDR2 YNNKEL (reference sequence). Trimming at V came to 6 bases and at J to 2 bases, leaving 12 bases not matched to a gene. CDR3 size: 16 residues. The CDR3 loop reads CASRKTGPGSNYGYTF. The CDR3 DNA sequence: TGTGCCAGCAGGAAGACAGGGCCGGGTTCCAACTATGGCTACACCTTC.

V is TRBV11-2 and J is TRBJ2-5; 11 bases match TRBD1. The CDR3 runs to 18 residues. Germline V CDR1 and CDR2: SGHAT, FQNNGV. After removal of 5 bases from V and 4 bases from J, the junction contained 15 bases not matched to a gene. The CDR3 nucleotides are TGTGCCAGCAGCCCCGCGGGATTCCGGGACAGGGGGTTAGAGACCCAGTACTTC. This codes for CASSPAGFRDRGLETQYF.

The rearrangement links TRBV2 to TRBJ1-2; D is uncertain. Germline lookup yields CDR1 SNHLY and CDR2 FYNNEI. This CDR3 spans 14 amino acids. Trimming took off 8 bases at V and 7 bases at J, with 20 bases between the two ends. The CDR3 loop is CASEADRLRGGYTF. The CDR3 DNA is TGTGCCAGCGAGGCAGATCGTCTGAGAGGTGGCTACACCTTC.

The V call is TRBV7-2, the J call TRBJ2-7; no clear D. Germline V gene lookup returns CDR1 SGHTA and CDR2 FQGNSA. Trimming took off 6 bases at V and 4 bases at J, with 10 bases between the two ends. The CDR3 runs 12 residues. The CDR3: CASSLHGYEQYF. DNA of the CDR3: TGTGCCAGCAGTCTTCACGGGTACGAGCAGTACTTC.

This chain links TRBV4-1 with TRBJ2-5; D perhaps matches TRBD1 (6 bases). The CDR3 is 15 amino acids. CDR1 is MGHRA, CDR2 YSYEKL, per germline. Trimming removed 0 bases at V and 4 bases at J, with 12 bases between. The CDR3 DNA reads as TGCGCCAGCAGCCAAGAAGGCGCCAGGGGAGAGACCCAGTACTTC. Amino acid sequence: CASSQEGARGETQYF.

The J gene is TRBJ2-5, the V gene TRBV7-3, with TRBD2 as a possible D gene (5 bases). V lost 4 bases to trimming and J lost 4 bases, with 13 bases between them. The CDR3 has 14 residues. Germline-derived CDR1 and CDR2 are SGHTA and FQGTGA. The chain's CDR3 is CASSSLGLGETQYF. The DNA of the CDR3 is TGTGCCAGCAGCTCTCTCGGACTCGGAGAGACCCAGTACTTC.

The V and J genes are TRBV6-5 and TRBJ1-3; D remains ambiguous. Per germline, CDR1 MNHEY and CDR2 SVGAGI. V was trimmed by 2 bases and J by 3 bases, leaving 5 bases between them. The CDR3 is 13 residues long. The CDR3 protein is CASSYPGGNTIYF. CDR3 in DNA: TGTGCCAGCAGTTACCCGGGTGGAAACACCATATATTTT.

V is TRBV19 and J is TRBJ1-5; tentatively, D is TRBD1 (5 bases). Germline V gene lookup returns CDR1 LNHDA and CDR2 SQIVND (reference sequence). V was shortened by 8 bases and J by 3 bases, with 17 bases between the two germline ends. The CDR3 loop spans 15 amino acids. CDR3 sequence: CASGGVGVPNQPQHF. DNA for the CDR3: TGTGCCAGTGGGGGGGTAGGGGTACCCAATCAGCCCCAGCATTTT.